This T cell receptor (beta chain) is from a study of blood T cells in healthy people across ages. Study observations and caveats: Researchers deemed the diversity estimates from one million T cells underestimates.

Comments on this clonotype: Its antigen is unknown.

This CDR3 comprises 13 residues. The V and J ends lost 5 bases and 2 bases respectively, with 8 bases between them. The germline gives CDR1 SGHAT, CDR2 FQDESV (reference sequence). Alongside a J-beta primer mix, a sample-barcoded 5' primer served in a second PCR lasting about 6 to 11 cycles. Every molecule of cDNA carried a tag from a template-switch adaptor with 12 random nucleotides. TCRdb processed the 5' RACE reads anew with MiXCR; each CDR3 protein has one entry. Here the sample spans 350,000 to 450,000 distinct CDR3 sequences, roughly half being singletons. At least 7 million PBMCs were isolated per sample. At least 6 micrograms of total RNA were extracted per sample.

This chain uses TRBV11-1 with TRBJ2-3; no reliable D call. The source material was blood. This TCR was recovered from a man aged 55 to 70 in good health. The CDR3 nucleotides read TGTGCCAGCAGCAACCGGCCCACAGATACGCAGTATTTT. Amino acids: CASSNRPTDTQYF.